A single sample is the source of the 11 T cell receptor beta chains below, sequenced in a study of shared clonotypes between healthy human individuals. Repertoires were generated with immunoSEQ multiplex PCR, while TCRdb's copy carries only in-frame clones and drops some. The sample lists approximately 2.3 million clones; just over 90% were seen once. What was sequenced was naive CD4+ T cells from PBMCs. Subset here: CD45RA+ positively selected. These receptors all come from a man aged 18-30 years in good health. Some clones in this sample may be carry-over from other donors' samples.

The CDR3 coding sequence is TGTGCCAGCAGTTCCGACAGGGAGGGGTACAACACTGAAGCTTTCTTT. It yields the protein CASSSDREGYNTEAFF. The V and J genes are TRBV27 and TRBJ1-1; 7 nucleotides line up with TRBD1. The CDR3 covers 16 residues. V was clipped by 4 bases and J by 2 bases; unmatched bases: 10. The V gene's germline CDR1 is MNHEY and CDR2 SMNVEV (reference sequence).

The chain carries TRBV7-2 and TRBJ2-3, with unresolved D. Trimming took off 4 bases at V and 6 bases at J, with 14 bases between the two ends. Looked up from germline, CDR1 is SGHTA and CDR2 is FQGNSA. The CDR3 loop spans 14 amino acids. DNA for the CDR3: TGTGCCAGCAGCTCCCAAGAGGTTGCGGATACGCAGTATTTT. The encoded protein is CASSSQEVADTQYF.

This sequence joins TRBV5-1 and TRBJ2-1; TRBD2 agrees at 7 bases. The CDR3 spans 15 residues. V lost 2 bases, J lost 1 base, and 3 bases stayed unmatched. Germline CDR1 is SGHRS and CDR2 is YFSETQ. The CDR3 DNA is TGCGCCAGCAGCTTTCTAGCGGAATCCTACAATGAGCAGTTCTTC. Translating it yields CASSFLAESYNEQFF.

The chain couples TRBV28 to TRBJ1-2, with 7 positions matching TRBD1. J gave up 5 bases and V 6 bases, and 9 bases lay outside the gene matches. Germline-derived CDR1 and CDR2 are MDHEN and SYDVKM. The CDR3 is made up of 14 amino acids. The CDR3 loop is CASSLAGQRYGYTF. CDR3 bases: TGTGCCAGCAGCCTAGCGGGACAGAGGTATGGCTACACCTTC.

The rearrangement links TRBV5-6 to TRBJ2-1, with 10 bases identical to TRBD2. The trim removed 4 bases at V and 0 bases at J, leaving 4 bases unmatched. This CDR3 is built from 16 residues. Germline values: CDR1 SGHDT, CDR2 YYEEEE. The CDR3 loop is CASSGLAASSYNEQFF. The DNA of the CDR3 is TGTGCCAGCAGCGGACTAGCGGCATCCTCCTACAATGAGCAGTTCTTC.

The chain is built from TRBV28 and TRBJ1-2; the D gene is possibly TRBD1 (6 bases). Germline CDR1 reads MDHEN; CDR2 reads SYDVKM. V was clipped by 5 bases and J by 1 base, with 11 bases between them. The CDR3 spans 14 residues. The CDR3 sequence: CASSRGGDNYGYTF. The CDR3 DNA reads as TGTGCCAGCAGTAGAGGGGGTGATAACTATGGCTACACCTTC.

V is TRBV27 and J is TRBJ1-5; D not certain. CDR3 size: 15 residues. Per the germline V gene, CDR1 is MNHEY and CDR2 is SMNVEV (reference sequence). Trimming removed 0 bases from V and 5 bases from J, with 11 bases in between. CDR3 region: CASSLSVRRDQPQHF. The CDR3 nucleotides are TGTGCCAGCAGTTTATCGGTTCGGAGGGATCAGCCCCAGCATTTT.

This clone was observed once. The V call is TRBV7-6, the J call TRBJ2-5; D might be TRBD1 (5 bases). CDR3 size: 14 residues. Germline V lookup: CDR1 SGHVS, CDR2 FNYEAQ. V gave up 5 bases and J gave up 2 bases, with 12 bases separating them. This CDR3 is CASSLVGVQETQYF. The CDR3 DNA sequence: TGTGCCAGCAGCCTAGTAGGGGTACAAGAGACCCAGTACTTC.

This sequence joins TRBV2 and TRBJ2-6, with TRBD2 as a possible D gene (6 bases). Trimming removed 6 bases from V and 0 bases from J, with 15 bases in between. The CDR3 spans 17 residues. Germline CDR1 and CDR2: SNHLY and FYNNEI. The CDR3 loop is CASRGDFVLSGANVLTF. CDR3 coding DNA: TGTGCCAGCAGGGGGGACTTCGTTCTCTCTGGGGCCAACGTCCTGACTTTC.

This rearrangement joins TRBV7-2 to TRBJ1-5; D is unclear. Per the germline V gene, CDR1 is SGHTA and CDR2 is FQGNSA. This CDR3 region has 15 residues. Trimming stripped 6 bases from V and 7 bases from J, with 19 bases between. The chain's CDR3 is CASSTEHALRQPQHF. CDR3 DNA: TGTGCCAGCAGTACGGAACACGCCCTGAGACAGCCCCAGCATTTT.

This clone appeared a single time. The chain recombines TRBV12-5 with TRBJ2-1; 7 bases fit TRBD1. Germline V gives CDR1 LGHNT, CDR2 FRNRAP. Losses at the gene ends were 4 bases for V and 4 bases for J; bases not matched to a gene: 4. The CDR3 totals 14 residues. CDR3 bases: TGTGCTAGTGGTTCCCAGGGGGTGTACAATGAGCAGTTCTTC. Translating gives CASGSQGVYNEQFF.